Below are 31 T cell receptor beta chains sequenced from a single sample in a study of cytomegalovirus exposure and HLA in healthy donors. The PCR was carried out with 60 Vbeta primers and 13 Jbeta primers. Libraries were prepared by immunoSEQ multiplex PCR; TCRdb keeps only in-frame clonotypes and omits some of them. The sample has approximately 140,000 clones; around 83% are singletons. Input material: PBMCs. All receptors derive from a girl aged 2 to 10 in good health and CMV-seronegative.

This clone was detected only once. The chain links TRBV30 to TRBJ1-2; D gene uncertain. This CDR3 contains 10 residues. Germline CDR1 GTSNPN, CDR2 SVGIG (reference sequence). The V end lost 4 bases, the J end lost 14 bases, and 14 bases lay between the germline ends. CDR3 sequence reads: CAWNGFPGTF. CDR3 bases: TGTGCCTGGAACGGTTTCCCGGGGACCTTC.

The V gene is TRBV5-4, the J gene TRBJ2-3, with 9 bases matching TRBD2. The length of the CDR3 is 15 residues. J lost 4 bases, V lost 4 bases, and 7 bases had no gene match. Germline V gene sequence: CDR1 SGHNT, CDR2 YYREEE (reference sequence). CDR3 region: CASSTLAGAADTQYF. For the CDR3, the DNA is TGTGCCAGCAGCACGTTAGCGGGGGCGGCAGATACGCAGTATTTT. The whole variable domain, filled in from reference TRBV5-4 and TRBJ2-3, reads ETGVTQSPTHLIKTRGQQVTLRCSSQSGHNTVSWYQQALGQGPQFIFQYYREEENGRGNFPPRFSGLQFPNYSSELNVNALELDDSALYLCASSTLAGAADTQYFGPGTRLTVL.

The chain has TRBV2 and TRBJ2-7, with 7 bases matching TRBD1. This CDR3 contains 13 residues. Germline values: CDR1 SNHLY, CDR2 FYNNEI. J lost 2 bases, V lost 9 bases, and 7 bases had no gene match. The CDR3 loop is CASIRDRAYEQYF. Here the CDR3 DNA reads TGTGCCAGTATAAGGGACAGAGCCTACGAGCAGTACTTC.

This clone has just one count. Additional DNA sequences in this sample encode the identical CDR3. The CDR3 DNA is TGTGCCAGCAGTTTATCCGGGTACGAGCAGTACTTC. It translates to CASSLSGYEQYF. This chain joins TRBV27 and TRBJ2-7; no reliable D call. CDR1 and CDR2 from the germline V gene are MNHEY and SMNVEV (reference sequence). CDR3 length equals 12 residues. V was shortened by 0 bases and J by 4 bases, with 4 bases between the two germline ends.

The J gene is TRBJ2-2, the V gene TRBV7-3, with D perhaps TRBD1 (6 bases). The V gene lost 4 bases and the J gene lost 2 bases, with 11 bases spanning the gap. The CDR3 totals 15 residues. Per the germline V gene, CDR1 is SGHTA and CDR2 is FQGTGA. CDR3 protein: CASSSGTLNTGELFF. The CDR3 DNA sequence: TGTGCCAGCAGCTCCGGGACACTTAACACCGGGGAGCTGTTTTTT.

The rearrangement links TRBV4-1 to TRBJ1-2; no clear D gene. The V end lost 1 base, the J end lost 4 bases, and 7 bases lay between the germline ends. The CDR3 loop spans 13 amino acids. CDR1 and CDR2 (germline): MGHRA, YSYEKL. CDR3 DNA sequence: TGCGCCAGCAGCCAAGGAGGAACCTATGGCTACACCTTC. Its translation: CASSQGGTYGYTF.

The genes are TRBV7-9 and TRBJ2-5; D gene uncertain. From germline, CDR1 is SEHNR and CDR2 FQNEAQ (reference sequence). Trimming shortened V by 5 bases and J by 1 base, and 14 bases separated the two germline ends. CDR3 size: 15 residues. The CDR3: CASSPFGNLQETQYF. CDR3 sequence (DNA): TGTGCCAGCAGCCCTTTCGGTAACCTCCAAGAGACCCAGTACTTC. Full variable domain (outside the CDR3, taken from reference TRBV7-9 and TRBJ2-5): DTGVSQNPRHKITKRGQNVTFRCDPISEHNRLYWYRQTLGQGPEFLTYFQNEAQLEKSRLLSDRFSAERPKGSFSTLEIQRTEQGDSAMYLCASSPFGNLQETQYFGPGTRLLVL.

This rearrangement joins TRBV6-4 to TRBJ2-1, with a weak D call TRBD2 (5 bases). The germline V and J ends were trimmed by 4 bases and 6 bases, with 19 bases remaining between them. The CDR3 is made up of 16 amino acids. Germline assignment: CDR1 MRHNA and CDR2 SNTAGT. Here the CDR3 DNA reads TGTGCCAGCAGTGGCGCGGGCAGGTCCGAAATCAATGAGCAGTTCTTC. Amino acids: CASSGAGRSEINEQFF.

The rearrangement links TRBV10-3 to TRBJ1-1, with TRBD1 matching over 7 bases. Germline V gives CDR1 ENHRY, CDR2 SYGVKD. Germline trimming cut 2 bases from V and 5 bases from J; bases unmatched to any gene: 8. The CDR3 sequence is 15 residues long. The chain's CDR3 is CAISEPRGQGTEAFF. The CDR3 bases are TGTGCCATCAGTGAGCCAAGGGGGCAGGGGACTGAAGCTTTCTTT.

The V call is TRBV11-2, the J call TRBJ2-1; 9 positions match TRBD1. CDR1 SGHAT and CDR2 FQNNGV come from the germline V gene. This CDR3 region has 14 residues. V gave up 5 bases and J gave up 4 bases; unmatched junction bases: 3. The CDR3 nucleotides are TGTGCCAGCAGCCCGGGACAGGGTTACAATGAGCAGTTCTTC. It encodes CASSPGQGYNEQFF.

The CDR3 region is CASSLYSLGYEQYF. The CDR3 coding sequence is TGTGCCAGCAGCTTATACAGTCTCGGCTACGAGCAGTACTTC. The V gene is TRBV11-2, the J gene TRBJ2-7; D uncertain. The CDR3 is 14 amino acids. V shed 2 bases and J shed 3 bases, with 11 bases lying between them. The germline gives CDR1 SGHAT, CDR2 FQNNGV.

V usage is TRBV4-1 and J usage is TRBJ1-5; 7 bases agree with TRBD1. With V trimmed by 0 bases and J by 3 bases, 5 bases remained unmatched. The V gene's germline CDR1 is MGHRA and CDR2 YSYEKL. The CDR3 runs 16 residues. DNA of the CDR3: TGCGCCAGCAGCCAAGAGATGGGACAGATCAATCAGCCCCAGCATTTT. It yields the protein CASSQEMGQINQPQHF.

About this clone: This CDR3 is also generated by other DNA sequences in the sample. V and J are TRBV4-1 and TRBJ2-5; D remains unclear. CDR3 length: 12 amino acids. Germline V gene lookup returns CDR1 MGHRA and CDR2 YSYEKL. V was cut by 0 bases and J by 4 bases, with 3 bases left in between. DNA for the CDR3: TGCGCCAGCAGCCAAGATAGAGAGACCCAGTACTTC. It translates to CASSQDRETQYF.

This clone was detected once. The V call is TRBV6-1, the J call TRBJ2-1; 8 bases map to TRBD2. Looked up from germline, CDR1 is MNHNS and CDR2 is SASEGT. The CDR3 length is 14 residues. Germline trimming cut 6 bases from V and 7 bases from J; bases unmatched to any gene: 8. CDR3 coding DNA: TGTGCCAGCAGGGAGGGACTAGTCACTAATGAGCAGTTCTTC. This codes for CASREGLVTNEQFF.

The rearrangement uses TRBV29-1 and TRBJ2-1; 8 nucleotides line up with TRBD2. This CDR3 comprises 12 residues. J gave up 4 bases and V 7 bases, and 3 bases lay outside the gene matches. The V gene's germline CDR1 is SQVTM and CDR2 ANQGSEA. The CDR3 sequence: CSAGGVYNEQFF. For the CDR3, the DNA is TGCAGCGCGGGGGGGGTGTACAATGAGCAGTTCTTC.

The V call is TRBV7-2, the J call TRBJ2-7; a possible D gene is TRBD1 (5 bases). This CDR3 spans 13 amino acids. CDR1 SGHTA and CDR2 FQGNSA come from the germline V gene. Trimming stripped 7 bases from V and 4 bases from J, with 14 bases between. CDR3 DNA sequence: TGTGCCAGCACCCTCTCCCCAGGGTACGAGCAGTACTTC. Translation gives CASTLSPGYEQYF.

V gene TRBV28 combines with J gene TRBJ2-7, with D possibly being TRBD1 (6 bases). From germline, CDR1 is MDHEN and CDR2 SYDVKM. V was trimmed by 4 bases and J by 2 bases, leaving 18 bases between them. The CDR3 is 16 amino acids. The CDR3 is CASSSPGAETAYEQYF. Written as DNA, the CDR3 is TGTGCCAGCAGTTCCCCAGGGGCCGAGACCGCCTACGAGCAGTACTTC.

CDR3 amino acids: CASSQRGEKLFF. Written as DNA, the CDR3 is TGTGCCAGCAGCCAGAGGGGGGAAAAACTGTTTTTT. The chain has TRBV27 and TRBJ1-4; a possible D gene is TRBD1 (6 bases). The CDR3 totals 12 residues. The V and J ends lost 6 bases and 8 bases respectively, with 10 bases between them. Germline V lookup: CDR1 MNHEY, CDR2 SMNVEV (reference sequence).

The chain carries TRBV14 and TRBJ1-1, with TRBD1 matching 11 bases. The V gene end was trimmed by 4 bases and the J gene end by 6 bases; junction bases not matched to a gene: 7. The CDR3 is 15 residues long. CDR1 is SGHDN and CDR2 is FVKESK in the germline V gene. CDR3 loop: CASSRHRDRGSEAFF. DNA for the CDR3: TGTGCCAGCAGCCGCCACCGGGACAGGGGGTCTGAAGCTTTCTTT.

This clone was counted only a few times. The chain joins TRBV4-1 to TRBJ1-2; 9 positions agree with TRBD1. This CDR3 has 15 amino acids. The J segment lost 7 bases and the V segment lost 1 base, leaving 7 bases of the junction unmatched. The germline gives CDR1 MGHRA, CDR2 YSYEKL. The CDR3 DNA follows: TGCGCCAGCAGCCAAGCTCTCGGACAGGGGCCTGGCTACACCTTC. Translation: CASSQALGQGPGYTF.

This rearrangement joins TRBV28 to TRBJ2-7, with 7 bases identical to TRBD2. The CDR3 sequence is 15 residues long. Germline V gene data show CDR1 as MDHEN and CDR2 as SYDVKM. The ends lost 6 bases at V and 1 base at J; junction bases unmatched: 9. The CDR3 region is CASRPLGAGSYEQYF. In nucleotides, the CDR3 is TGTGCCAGCAGGCCCCTGGGAGCGGGGTCCTACGAGCAGTACTTC. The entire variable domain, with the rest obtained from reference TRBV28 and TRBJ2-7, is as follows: DVKVTQSSRYLVKRTGEKVFLECVQDMDHENMFWYRQDPGLGLRLIYFSYDVKMKEKGDIPEGYSVSREKKERFSLILESASTNQTSMYLCASRPLGAGSYEQYFGPGTRLTVT.

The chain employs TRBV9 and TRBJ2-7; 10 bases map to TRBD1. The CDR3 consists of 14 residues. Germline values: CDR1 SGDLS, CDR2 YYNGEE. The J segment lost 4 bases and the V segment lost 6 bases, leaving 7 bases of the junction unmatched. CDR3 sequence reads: CASIRGTGVYEQYF. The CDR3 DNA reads TGTGCCAGCATCCGGGGGACAGGGGTTTACGAGCAGTACTTC.

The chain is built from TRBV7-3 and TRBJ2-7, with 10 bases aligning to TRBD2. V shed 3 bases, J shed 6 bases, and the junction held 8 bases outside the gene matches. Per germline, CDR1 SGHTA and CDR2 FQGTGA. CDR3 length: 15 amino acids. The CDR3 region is CASSLLAGGSGEQYF. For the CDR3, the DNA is TGTGCCAGCAGCTTGTTAGCGGGGGGTTCTGGCGAGCAGTACTTC.

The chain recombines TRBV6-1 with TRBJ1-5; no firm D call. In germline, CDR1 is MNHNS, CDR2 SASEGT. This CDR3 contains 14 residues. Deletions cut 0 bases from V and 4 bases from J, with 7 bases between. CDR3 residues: CASSEASGNQPQHF. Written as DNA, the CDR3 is TGTGCCAGCAGTGAAGCGTCGGGAAATCAGCCCCAGCATTTT.

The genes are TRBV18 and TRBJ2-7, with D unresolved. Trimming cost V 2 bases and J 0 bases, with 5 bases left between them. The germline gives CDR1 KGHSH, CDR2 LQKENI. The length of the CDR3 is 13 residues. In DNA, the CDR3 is TGTGCCAGCTCACCAGCGAGCTCCTACGAGCAGTACTTC. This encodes CASSPASSYEQYF.

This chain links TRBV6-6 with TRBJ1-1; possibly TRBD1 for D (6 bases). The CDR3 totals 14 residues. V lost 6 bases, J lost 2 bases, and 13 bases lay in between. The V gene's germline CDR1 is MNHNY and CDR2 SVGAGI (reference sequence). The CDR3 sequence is CASRVGGPNTEAFF. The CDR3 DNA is TGTGCCAGCAGGGTGGGGGGGCCTAACACTGAAGCTTTCTTT.

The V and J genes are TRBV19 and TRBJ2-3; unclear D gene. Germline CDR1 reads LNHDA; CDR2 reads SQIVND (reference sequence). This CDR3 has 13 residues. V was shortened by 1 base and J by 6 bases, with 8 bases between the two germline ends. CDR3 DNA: TGTGCCAGTAGTATAGGGGCTTTGGATACGCAGTATTTT. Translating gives CASSIGALDTQYF. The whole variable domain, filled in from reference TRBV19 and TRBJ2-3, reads DGGITQSPKYLFRKEGQNVTLSCEQNLNHDAMYWYRQDPGQGLRLIYYSQIVNDFQKGDIAEGYSVSREKKESFPLTVTSAQKNPTAFYLCASSIGALDTQYFGPGTRLTVL.

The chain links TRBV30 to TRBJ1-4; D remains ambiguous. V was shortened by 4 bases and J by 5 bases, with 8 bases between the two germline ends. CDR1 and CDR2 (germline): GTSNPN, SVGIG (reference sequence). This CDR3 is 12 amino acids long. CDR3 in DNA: TGTGCCTGGACAGAACAAAATGAAAAACTGTTTTTT. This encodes CAWTEQNEKLFF.

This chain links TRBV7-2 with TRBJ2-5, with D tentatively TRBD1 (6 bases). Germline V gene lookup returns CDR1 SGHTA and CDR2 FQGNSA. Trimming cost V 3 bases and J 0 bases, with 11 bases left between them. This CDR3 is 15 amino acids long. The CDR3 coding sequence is TGTGCCAGCAGCTTGCAGGACAGCTACCAAGAGACCCAGTACTTC. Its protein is CASSLQDSYQETQYF. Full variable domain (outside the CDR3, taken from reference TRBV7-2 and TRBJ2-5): GAGVSQSPSNKVTEKGKDVELRCDPISGHTALYWYRQSLGQGLEFLIYFQGNSAPDKSGLPSDRFSAERTGGSVSTLTIQRTQQEDSAVYLCASSLQDSYQETQYFGPGTRLLVL.

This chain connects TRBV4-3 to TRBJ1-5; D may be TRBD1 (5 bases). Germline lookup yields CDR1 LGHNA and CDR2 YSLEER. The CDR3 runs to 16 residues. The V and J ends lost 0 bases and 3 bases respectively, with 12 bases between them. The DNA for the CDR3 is TGCGCCAGCAGCCAAGAACTGGACAACCTCAATCAGCCCCAGCATTTT. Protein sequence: CASSQELDNLNQPQHF.

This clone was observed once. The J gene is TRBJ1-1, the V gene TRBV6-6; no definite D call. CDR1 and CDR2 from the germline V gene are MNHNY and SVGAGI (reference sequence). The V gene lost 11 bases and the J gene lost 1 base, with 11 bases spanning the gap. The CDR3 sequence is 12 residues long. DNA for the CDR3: TGTGCCGCTACGGAGAGGAACACTGAAGCTTTCTTT. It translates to CAATERNTEAFF.